Sequencing of this T cell receptor beta chain was carried out in a study of OX40 agonist ivuxolimab in advanced cancers. Study-level points and caveats: CD8+ T cells showed, on average, more clonal expansion than CD4+ cells.

Concerning this clone: Its antigen is undetermined.

Baseline, cycle 4 day 1, and cycle 7 day 1 were the blood sampling points. The V end lost 5 bases, the J end lost 2 bases, and 9 bases lay between the germline ends. This CDR3 is built from 13 residues. Germline V gene sequence: CDR1 LNHNV, CDR2 YYDKDF (reference sequence). Libraries were prepared by immunoSEQ multiplex PCR; TCRdb keeps only in-frame clonotypes and omits some of them. Among some 98,000 clones listed, about 92% were seen once. The V gene is TRBV15, the J gene TRBJ1-2; D gene uncertain. The sequenced sample was CD4+ or CD8+ T cells sorted from blood, obtained in a trial of the OX40 agonist ivuxolimab. The clonotype comes from an adult with an advanced solid tumor such as melanoma, head and neck, liver or kidney cancer. The CDR3 DNA sequence: TGTGCCACCAGCCCAGACACCAACTATGGCTACACCTTC. Its protein product is CATSPDTNYGYTF. Together with reference TRBV15 and TRBJ1-2, the CDR3 gives the full variable domain: DAMVIQNPRYQVTQFGKPVTLSCSQTLNHNVMYWYQQKSSQAPKLLFHYYDKDFNNEADTPDNFQSRRPNTSFCFLDIRSPGLGDTAMYLCATSPDTNYGYTFGSGTRLTVV.